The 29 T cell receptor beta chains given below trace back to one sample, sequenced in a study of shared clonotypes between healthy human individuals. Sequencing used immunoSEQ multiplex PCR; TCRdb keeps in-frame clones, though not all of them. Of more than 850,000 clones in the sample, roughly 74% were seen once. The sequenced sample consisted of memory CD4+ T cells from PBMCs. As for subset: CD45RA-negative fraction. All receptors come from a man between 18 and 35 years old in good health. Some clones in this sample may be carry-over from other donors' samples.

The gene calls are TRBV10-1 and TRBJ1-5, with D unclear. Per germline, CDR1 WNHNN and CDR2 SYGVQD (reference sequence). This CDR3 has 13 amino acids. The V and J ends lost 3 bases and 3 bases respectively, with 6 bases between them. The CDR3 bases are TGCGCCAGCAGTGAACAGATCAATCAGCCCCAGCATTTT. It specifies CASSEQINQPQHF.

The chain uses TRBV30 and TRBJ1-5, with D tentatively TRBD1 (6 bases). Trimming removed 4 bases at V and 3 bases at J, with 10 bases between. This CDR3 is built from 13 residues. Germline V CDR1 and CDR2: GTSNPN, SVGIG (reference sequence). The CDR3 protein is CAWTDSPNQPQHF. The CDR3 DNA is TGTGCCTGGACGGACAGCCCCAATCAGCCCCAGCATTTT. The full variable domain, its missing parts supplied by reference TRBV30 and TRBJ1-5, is SQTIHQWPATLVQPVGSPLSLECTVEGTSNPNLYWYRQAAGRGLQLLFYSVGIGQISSEVPQNLSASRPQDRQFILSSKKLLLSDSGFYLCAWTDSPNQPQHFGDGTRLSIL.

The CDR3 nucleotides are TGCAGTGCTAGCTCGGGGTATGGCTACACCTTC. As protein: CSASSGYGYTF. The V call is TRBV20-1, the J call TRBJ1-2; D remains ambiguous. Germline V lookup: CDR1 DFQATT, CDR2 SNEGSKA (reference sequence). V was shortened by 3 bases and J by 5 bases, with 7 bases between the two germline ends. The CDR3 loop spans 11 amino acids.

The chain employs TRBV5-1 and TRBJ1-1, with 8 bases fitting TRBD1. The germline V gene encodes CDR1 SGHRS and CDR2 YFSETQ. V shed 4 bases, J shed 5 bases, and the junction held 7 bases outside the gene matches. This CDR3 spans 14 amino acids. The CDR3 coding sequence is TGCGCCAGCAGCCCGGACAGGGCTCGGACTGAAGCTTTCTTT. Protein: CASSPDRARTEAFF.

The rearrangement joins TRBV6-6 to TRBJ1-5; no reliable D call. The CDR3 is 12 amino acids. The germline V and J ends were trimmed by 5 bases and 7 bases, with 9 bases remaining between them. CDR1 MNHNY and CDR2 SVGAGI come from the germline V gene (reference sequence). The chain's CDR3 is CASSPERQPQHF. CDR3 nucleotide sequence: TGTGCCAGCAGTCCGGAGAGACAGCCCCAGCATTTT.

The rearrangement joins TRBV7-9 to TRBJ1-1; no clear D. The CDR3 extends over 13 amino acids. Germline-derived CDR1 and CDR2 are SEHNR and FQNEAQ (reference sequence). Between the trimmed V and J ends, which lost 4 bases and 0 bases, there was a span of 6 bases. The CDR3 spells CASSSYLNTEAFF. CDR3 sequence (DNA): TGTGCCAGCAGCTCGTACTTGAACACTGAAGCTTTCTTT.

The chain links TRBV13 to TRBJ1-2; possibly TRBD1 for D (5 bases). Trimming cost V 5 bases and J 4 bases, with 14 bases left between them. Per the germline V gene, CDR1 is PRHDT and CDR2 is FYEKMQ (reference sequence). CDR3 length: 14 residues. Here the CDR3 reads CASSPVRGGYGYTF. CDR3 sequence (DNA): TGTGCCAGCAGCCCAGTACGGGGGGGCTATGGCTACACCTTC.

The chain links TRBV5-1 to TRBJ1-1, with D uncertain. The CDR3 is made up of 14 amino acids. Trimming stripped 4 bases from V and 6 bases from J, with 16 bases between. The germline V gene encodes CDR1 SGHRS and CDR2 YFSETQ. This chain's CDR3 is CASSARDIVSEAFF. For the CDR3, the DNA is TGCGCCAGCAGCGCAAGGGATATCGTGTCTGAAGCTTTCTTT.

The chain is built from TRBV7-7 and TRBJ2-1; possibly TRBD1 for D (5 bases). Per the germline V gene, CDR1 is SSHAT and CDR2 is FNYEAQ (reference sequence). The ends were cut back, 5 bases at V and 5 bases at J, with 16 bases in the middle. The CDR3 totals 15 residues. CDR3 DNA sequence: TGTGCCAGCAGCCTAAATCATGACAGAAACAATGAGCAGTTCTTC. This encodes CASSLNHDRNNEQFF.

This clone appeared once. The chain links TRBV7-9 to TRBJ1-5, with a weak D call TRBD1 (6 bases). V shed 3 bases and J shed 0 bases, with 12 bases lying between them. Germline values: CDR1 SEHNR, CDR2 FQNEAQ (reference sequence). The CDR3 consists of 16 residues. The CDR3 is CASSLGGTNSNQPQHF. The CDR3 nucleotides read TGTGCCAGCAGCTTGGGGGGGACAAATAGCAATCAGCCCCAGCATTTT.

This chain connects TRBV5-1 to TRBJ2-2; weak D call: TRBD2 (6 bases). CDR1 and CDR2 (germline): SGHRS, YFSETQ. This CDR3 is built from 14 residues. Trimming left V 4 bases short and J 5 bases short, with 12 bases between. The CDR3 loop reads CASSRLAGTGELFF. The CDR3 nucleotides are TGCGCCAGCAGCCGACTCGCGGGGACCGGGGAGCTGTTTTTT.

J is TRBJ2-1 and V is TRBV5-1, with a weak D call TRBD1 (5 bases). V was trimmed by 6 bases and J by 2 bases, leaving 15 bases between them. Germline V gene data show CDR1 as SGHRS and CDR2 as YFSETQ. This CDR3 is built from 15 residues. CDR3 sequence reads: CASTLLDSTYNEQFF. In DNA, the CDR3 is TGCGCCAGCACCCTATTAGACAGTACCTACAATGAGCAGTTCTTC.

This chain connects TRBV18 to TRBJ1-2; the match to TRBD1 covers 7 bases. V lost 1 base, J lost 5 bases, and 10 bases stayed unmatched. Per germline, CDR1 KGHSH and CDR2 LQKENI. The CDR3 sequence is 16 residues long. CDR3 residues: CASSPQTGQSLYGYTF. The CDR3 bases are TGTGCCAGCTCACCACAAACGGGACAGTCGCTTTATGGCTACACCTTC.

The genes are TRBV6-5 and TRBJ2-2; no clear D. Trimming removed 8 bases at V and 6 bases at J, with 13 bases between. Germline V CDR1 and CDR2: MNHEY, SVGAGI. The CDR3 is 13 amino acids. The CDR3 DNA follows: TGTGCCAGCCAGGACCGGGCCGCCGGGGAGCTGTTTTTT. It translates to CASQDRAAGELFF.

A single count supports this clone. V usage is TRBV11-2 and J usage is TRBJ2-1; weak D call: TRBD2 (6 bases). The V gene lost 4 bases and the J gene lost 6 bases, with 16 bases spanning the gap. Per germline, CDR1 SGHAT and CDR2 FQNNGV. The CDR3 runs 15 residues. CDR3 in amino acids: CASSWQIHGSNEQFF. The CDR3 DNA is TGTGCCAGCAGCTGGCAGATTCACGGGAGCAATGAGCAGTTCTTC.

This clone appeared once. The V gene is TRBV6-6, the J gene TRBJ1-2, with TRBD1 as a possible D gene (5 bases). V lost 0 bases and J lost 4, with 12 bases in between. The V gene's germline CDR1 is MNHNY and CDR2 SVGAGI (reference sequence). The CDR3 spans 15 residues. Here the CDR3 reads CASSYSRQGAYGYTF. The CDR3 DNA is TGTGCCAGCAGTTACTCGCGGCAGGGTGCCTATGGCTACACCTTC.

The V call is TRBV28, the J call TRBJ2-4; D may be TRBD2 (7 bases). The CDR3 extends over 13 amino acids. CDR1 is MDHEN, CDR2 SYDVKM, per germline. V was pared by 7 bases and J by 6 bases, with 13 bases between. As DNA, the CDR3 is TGTGCCAGCACTTCGGGGGGCGGAAACATTCAGTACTTC. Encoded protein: CASTSGGGNIQYF.

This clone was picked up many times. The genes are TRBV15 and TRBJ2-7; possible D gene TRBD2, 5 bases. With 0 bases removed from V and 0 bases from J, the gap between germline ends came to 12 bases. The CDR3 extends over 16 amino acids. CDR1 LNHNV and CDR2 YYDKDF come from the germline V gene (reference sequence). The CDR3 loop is CATSRDITGSSYEQYF. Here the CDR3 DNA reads TGTGCCACCAGCAGAGATATAACGGGGAGCTCCTACGAGCAGTACTTC. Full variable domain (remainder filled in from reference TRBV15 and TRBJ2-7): DAMVIQNPRYQVTQFGKPVTLSCSQTLNHNVMYWYQQKSSQAPKLLFHYYDKDFNNEADTPDNFQSRRPNTSFCFLDIRSPGLGDTAMYLCATSRDITGSSYEQYFGPGTRLTVT.

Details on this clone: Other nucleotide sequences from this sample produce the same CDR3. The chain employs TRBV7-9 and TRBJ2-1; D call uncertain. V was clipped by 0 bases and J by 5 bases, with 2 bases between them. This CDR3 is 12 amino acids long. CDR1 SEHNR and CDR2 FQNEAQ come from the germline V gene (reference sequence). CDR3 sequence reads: CASSLADNEQFF. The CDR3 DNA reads TGTGCCAGCAGCTTAGCGGACAATGAGCAGTTCTTC.

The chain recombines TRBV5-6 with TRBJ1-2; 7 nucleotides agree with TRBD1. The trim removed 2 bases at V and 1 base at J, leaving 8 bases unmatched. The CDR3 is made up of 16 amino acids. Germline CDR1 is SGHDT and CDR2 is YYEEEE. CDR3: CASSFGQANLNYGYTF. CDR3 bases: TGTGCCAGCAGCTTTGGACAGGCCAATCTTAACTATGGCTACACCTTC.

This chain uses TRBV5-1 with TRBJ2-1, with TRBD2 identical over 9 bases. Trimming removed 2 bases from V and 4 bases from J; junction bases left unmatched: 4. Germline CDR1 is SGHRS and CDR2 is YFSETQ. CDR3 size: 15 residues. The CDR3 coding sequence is TGCGCCAGCAGCTTTCAAGCGGGAGGTTACAATGAGCAGTTCTTC. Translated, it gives CASSFQAGGYNEQFF.

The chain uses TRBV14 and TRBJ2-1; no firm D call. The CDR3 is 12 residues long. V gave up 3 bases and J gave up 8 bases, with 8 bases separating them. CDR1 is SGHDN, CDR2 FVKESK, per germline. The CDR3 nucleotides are TGTGCCAGCAGCCAGGGCAGTTATGAGCAGTTCTTC. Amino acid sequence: CASSQGSYEQFF.

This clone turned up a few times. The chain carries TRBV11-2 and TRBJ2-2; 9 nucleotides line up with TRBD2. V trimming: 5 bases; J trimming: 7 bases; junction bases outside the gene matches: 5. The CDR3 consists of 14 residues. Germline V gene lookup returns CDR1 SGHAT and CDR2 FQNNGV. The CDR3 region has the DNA TGTGCCAGCAGCATTAGCGGGAGAGGCGGGGAGCTGTTTTTT. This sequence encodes CASSISGRGGELFF.

The CDR3 protein is CASIGGGVNSYEQYF. The CDR3 coding sequence is TGTGCCAGCATAGGGGGAGGCGTAAACTCCTACGAGCAGTACTTC. The chain combines TRBV28 with TRBJ2-7; perhaps D is TRBD1 or TRBD2 (6 bases each). The CDR3 totals 15 residues. Germline CDR1 MDHEN, CDR2 SYDVKM. V was trimmed by 7 bases and J by 0 bases, leaving 16 bases between them. The full variable domain, in which reference TRBV28 and TRBJ2-7 provide the parts outside the CDR3, is DVKVTQSSRYLVKRTGEKVFLECVQDMDHENMFWYRQDPGLGLRLIYFSYDVKMKEKGDIPEGYSVSREKKERFSLILESASTNQTSMYLCASIGGGVNSYEQYFGPGTRLTVT.

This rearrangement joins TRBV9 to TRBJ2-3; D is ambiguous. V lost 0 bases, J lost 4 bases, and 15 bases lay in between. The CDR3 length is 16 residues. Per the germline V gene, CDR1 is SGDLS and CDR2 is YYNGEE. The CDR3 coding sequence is TGTGCCAGCAGCGTAGGAAAACTCCTCCGCCCAGATACGCAGTATTTT. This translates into CASSVGKLLRPDTQYF.

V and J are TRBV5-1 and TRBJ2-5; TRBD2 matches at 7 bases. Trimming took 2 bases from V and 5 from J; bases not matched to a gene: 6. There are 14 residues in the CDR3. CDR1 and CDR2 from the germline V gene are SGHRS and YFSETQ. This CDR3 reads CASSFIQGGETQYF. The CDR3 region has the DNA TGCGCCAGCAGCTTCATTCAGGGAGGGGAGACCCAGTACTTC.

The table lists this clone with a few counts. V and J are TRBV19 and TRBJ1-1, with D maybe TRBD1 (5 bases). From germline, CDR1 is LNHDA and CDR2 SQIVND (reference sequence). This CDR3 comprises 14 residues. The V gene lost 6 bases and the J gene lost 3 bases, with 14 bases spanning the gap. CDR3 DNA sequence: TGTGCCAGTAGGGGGACGTTCCCTTACACTGAAGCTTTCTTT. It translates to CASRGTFPYTEAFF.

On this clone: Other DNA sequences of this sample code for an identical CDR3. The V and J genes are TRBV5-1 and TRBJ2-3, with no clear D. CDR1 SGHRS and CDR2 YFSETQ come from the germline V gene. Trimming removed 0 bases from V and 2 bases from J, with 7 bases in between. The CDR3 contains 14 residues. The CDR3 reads CASSLAVATDTQYF. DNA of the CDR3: TGCGCCAGCAGCTTGGCGGTCGCCACAGATACGCAGTATTTT.

In DNA form, the CDR3 reads TGTGCCAGCTCACCACTGGGGCTTAACTATGGCTACACCTTC. It encodes CASSPLGLNYGYTF. The chain recombines TRBV18 with TRBJ1-2; perhaps TRBD1 as D (5 bases). The length of the CDR3 is 14 residues. V shed 1 base and J shed 1 base, with 7 bases lying between them. Germline V lookup: CDR1 KGHSH, CDR2 LQKENI.